The next 27 T cell receptor beta chains were all read from a single sample in a study of vaccination and CD4 T cells after COVID-19. The treatment here: approximately nine-day PBMC culture with coronavirus spike peptide pools or control peptides (ViraFEST assay). The study sequenced cultured CD4+ T cell DNA using the Oncomine TCR Beta short-read assay. One entry per CDR3 protein results from TCRdb running MiXCR on the PCR reads. This table holds around 16,000 distinct CDR3 sequences, less than 60% found once. The antigens these receptors bind are not known. Sequencing was carried out using CD4+ T cells from blood, cultured in vitro. These receptors were collected from a human donor who had recovered from COVID-19.

The chain carries TRBV6-4 and TRBJ2-3; either TRBD1 or TRBD2 may supply D (5 bases each). The CDR3 consists of 16 residues. CDR1 is MRHNA and CDR2 is SNTAGT in the germline V gene. The ends were cut back, 6 bases at V and 2 bases at J, with 18 bases in the middle. The CDR3 DNA is TGTGCCAGCAGCCTGAGTTTTGGGGGAACCACAGATACGCAGTATTTT. This gives the protein CASSLSFGGTTDTQYF.

V gene TRBV20-1 combines with J gene TRBJ1-2; D is undetermined. Germline V gene data show CDR1 as DFQATT and CDR2 as SNEGSKA (reference sequence). V dropped 5 bases and J dropped 2 bases, with 9 bases sitting between them. There are 12 residues in the CDR3. The CDR3 is CSAGQENYGYTF. CDR3 nucleotide sequence: TGCAGTGCTGGTCAGGAAAACTATGGCTACACCTTC.

The V gene is TRBV21-1, the J gene TRBJ2-7; TRBD2, the table's D call, lacks a check against the DNA. TRBV21-1 corresponds to a pseudogene. CDR3 length equals 13 residues. Here the CDR3 reads CATKGLAVYEQYF. Written as DNA, the CDR3 is TGTGCCACCAAGGGACTAGCGGTGTACGAGCAGTACTTC.

This chain connects TRBV28 to TRBJ2-3; no clear D. CDR1 and CDR2 from the germline V gene are MDHEN and SYDVKM. Trimming removed 1 base at V and 2 bases at J, with 4 bases between. CDR3 length: 13 residues. The CDR3: CASSLLATDTQYF. In nucleotides, the CDR3 is TGTGCCAGCAGTTTATTAGCCACAGATACGCAGTATTTT. Full variable domain (missing parts from reference TRBV28 and TRBJ2-3): DVKVTQSSRYLVKRTGEKVFLECVQDMDHENMFWYRQDPGLGLRLIYFSYDVKMKEKGDIPEGYSVSREKKERFSLILESASTNQTSMYLCASSLLATDTQYFGPGTRLTVL.

The CDR3 DNA is TGTGCCAGCAGCTTAGGTCAGGGGTTGTACTCACCCCTCCACTTT. Translation: CASSLGQGLYSPLHF. The chain employs TRBV7-2 and TRBJ1-6, with a possible D match to TRBD1 (6 bases). Germline CDR1 reads SGHTA; CDR2 reads FQGNSA. CDR3 size: 15 residues. V was trimmed by 1 base and J by 10 bases, leaving 14 bases between them.

The chain uses TRBV19 and TRBJ1-6, with 7 nucleotides matching TRBD1. The CDR3 covers 13 residues. The ends lost 4 bases at V and 10 bases at J; junction bases unmatched: 4. The germline gives CDR1 LNHDA, CDR2 SQIVND (reference sequence). This chain's CDR3 is CASSNRGGSPLHF. The DNA of the CDR3 is TGTGCCAGTAGTAACAGGGGTGGCTCACCCCTCCACTTT.

The chain employs TRBV15 and TRBJ1-2, with unresolved D. The CDR3 contains 13 residues. Germline values: CDR1 LNHNV, CDR2 YYDKDF (reference sequence). Trimming pared 0 bases from V and 7 bases from J, leaving 9 bases between. This CDR3 is CATSRDRWGGYTF. The CDR3, as DNA: TGTGCCACCAGCAGAGATCGTTGGGGTGGCTACACCTTC.

The V gene is TRBV7-9, the J gene TRBJ2-3; D is unclear. The CDR3 is made up of 15 amino acids. CDR1 and CDR2 from the germline V gene are SEHNR and FQNEAQ (reference sequence). Trimming shortened V by 5 bases and J by 2 bases, and 14 bases separated the two germline ends. This CDR3 is CASSPKTTNTDTQYF. CDR3 DNA sequence: TGTGCCAGCAGCCCGAAAACAACGAACACAGATACGCAGTATTTT.

V is TRBV20-1 and J is TRBJ2-1; 10 positions agree with TRBD1. The CDR3 is 14 residues long. Germline V gene data show CDR1 as DFQATT and CDR2 as SNEGSKA (reference sequence). The junction had 3 bases not matched to a gene; V was cut back by 5 bases and J by 2 bases. CDR3 region: CSASGQGAYNEQFF. For the CDR3, the DNA is TGCAGTGCTTCTGGACAGGGGGCCTACAATGAGCAGTTCTTC.

V usage is TRBV20-1 and J usage is TRBJ2-3; 10 bases map to TRBD2. The germline V gene has CDR1 DFQATT and CDR2 SNEGSKA (reference sequence). V trimming: 2 bases; J trimming: 0 bases; junction bases outside the gene matches: 5. The CDR3 has 16 amino acids. CDR3 in amino acids: CSARLRLAGSTDTQYF. The CDR3 nucleotides are TGCAGTGCTAGATTGAGACTAGCGGGTAGCACAGATACGCAGTATTTT.

This clonotype was observed a single time. V gene TRBV19 combines with J gene TRBJ1-1, with D perhaps TRBD1 (6 bases). Trimming stripped 7 bases from V and 11 bases from J, with 14 bases between. CDR3 length equals 11 residues. From germline, CDR1 is LNHDA and CDR2 SQIVND (reference sequence). This chain's CDR3 is CASTSGVRAFF. CDR3 DNA sequence: TGTGCCAGTACCTCAGGGGTACGGGCTTTCTTT.

In its sample, this clonotype was seen a few times. This chain uses TRBV19 with TRBJ2-3, with 7 bases aligning to TRBD2. V dropped 9 bases and J dropped 2; count of bases not matched to a gene: 8. Germline V lookup: CDR1 LNHDA, CDR2 SQIVND (reference sequence). CDR3 size: 14 residues. The CDR3, as DNA: TGTGCCAGCCAACCGGGACTACTCACAGATACGCAGTATTTT. It encodes CASQPGLLTDTQYF.

This chain uses TRBV27 with TRBJ1-5; D remains ambiguous. The CDR3 consists of 17 residues. V gave up 0 bases and J gave up 2 bases, with 14 bases separating them. The germline gives CDR1 MNHEY, CDR2 SMNVEV (reference sequence). CDR3 in amino acids: CASSLSRAPIRNQPQHF. The CDR3 DNA reads as TGTGCCAGCAGTTTATCCCGGGCCCCTATACGCAATCAGCCCCAGCATTTT.

The chain is built from TRBV2 and TRBJ1-1; D remains unclear. V was cut by 4 bases and J by 7 bases, with 10 bases left in between. Per germline, CDR1 SNHLY and CDR2 FYNNEI. This CDR3 region has 12 residues. The CDR3 protein is CASSGFANEAFF. The CDR3 DNA reads TGTGCCAGCAGTGGTTTTGCCAATGAAGCTTTCTTT.

The table lists this clonotype with a count of one. The chain employs TRBV7-2 and TRBJ2-3; 9 bases align to TRBD2. The CDR3 covers 16 residues. V trimming: 1 base; J trimming: 2 bases; junction bases outside the gene matches: 4. Germline V lookup: CDR1 SGHTA, CDR2 FQGNSA. CDR3 nucleotides: TGTGCCAGCAGCTTAGGGGCTAGCGGGGACACAGATACGCAGTATTTT. Translation gives CASSLGASGDTDTQYF.

This clonotype has just one count. The chain uses TRBV4-3 and TRBJ2-1, with 12 bases fitting TRBD2. Trimming at V came to 3 bases and at J to 9 bases, leaving 9 bases not matched to a gene. Germline lookup yields CDR1 LGHNA and CDR2 YSLEER. The CDR3 loop spans 16 amino acids. The DNA of the CDR3 is TGCGCCAGCAGCCAGATCACTAGCGGGAGGTCGGGTGAGCAGTTCTTC. Translated, it gives CASSQITSGRSGEQFF.

The count of this clonotype is one. The gene calls are TRBV20-1 and TRBJ1-3; D ambiguous. This CDR3 contains 16 residues. V was cut by 0 bases and J by 0 bases, with 12 bases left in between. Per germline, CDR1 DFQATT and CDR2 SNEGSKA (reference sequence). CDR3 sequence: CSAREGSTISGNTIYF. The CDR3 nucleotides read TGCAGTGCTAGAGAAGGAAGCACCATCTCTGGAAACACCATATATTTT.

The chain joins TRBV18 to TRBJ1-5; D uncertain. Trimming shortened V by 3 bases and J by 5 bases, and 8 bases separated the two germline ends. Per germline, CDR1 KGHSH and CDR2 LQKENI. The CDR3 is 13 amino acids. The CDR3 protein is CASSPTSDQPQHF. As DNA, the CDR3 is TGTGCCAGCTCACCGACTAGTGATCAGCCCCAGCATTTT.

The chain joins TRBV12-3 or TRBV12-4 to TRBJ2-1, with D possibly being TRBD1 (6 bases). V was pared by 0 bases and J by 4 bases, with 7 bases between. The CDR3 is made up of 14 amino acids. The DNA of the CDR3 is TGTGCCAGCAGTTTAGCGGGGGCGTACAATGAGCAGTTCTTC. Its translation is CASSLAGAYNEQFF.

This clonotype has only a few counts. The chain joins TRBV7-9 to TRBJ1-2, with a possible D match to TRBD1 (6 bases). CDR3 length: 13 residues. V was shortened by 5 bases and J by 5 bases, with 12 bases between the two germline ends. CDR1 is SEHNR, CDR2 FQNEAQ, per germline (reference sequence). The CDR3 nucleotides are TGTGCCAGCAGCCCAGGGGCGGAATATGGCTACACCTTC. It yields the protein CASSPGAEYGYTF.

The chain recombines TRBV30 with TRBJ2-1, with D tentatively TRBD2 (5 bases). Germline V gene sequence: CDR1 GTSNPN, CDR2 SVGIG (reference sequence). The germline V and J ends were trimmed by 7 bases and 4 bases, with 17 bases remaining between them. The CDR3 length is 14 residues. The CDR3 DNA reads TGTGCCTTAAGCGGTAGTCTAGAGTACAATGAGCAGTTCTTC. Translated: CALSGSLEYNEQFF.

V usage is TRBV20-1 and J usage is TRBJ2-7; 11 positions agree with TRBD2. This CDR3 has 14 residues. The germline CDR1 and CDR2 sequences are DFQATT and SNEGSKA (reference sequence). Trimming at V came to 2 bases and at J to 1 base, leaving 1 base not matched to a gene. The DNA for the CDR3 is TGCAGTGCTAGACGGACTAGCGGGTCCTACGAGCAGTACTTC. Residues: CSARRTSGSYEQYF.

The chain employs TRBV25-1 and TRBJ2-3; 12 bases match TRBD2. J gave up 5 bases and V 1 base, and 4 bases lay outside the gene matches. CDR3 length equals 16 residues. Germline CDR1 is MGHDK and CDR2 is SYGVNS. The CDR3 sequence: CASSELASGRGDTQYF. DNA of the CDR3: TGTGCCAGCAGTGAATTGGCTAGCGGGAGGGGAGATACGCAGTATTTT. The complete variable domain, with remaining parts taken from reference TRBV25-1 and TRBJ2-3, reads EADIYQTPRYLVIGTGKKITLECSQTMGHDKMYWYQQDPGMELHLIHYSYGVNSTEKGDLSSESTVSRIRTEHFPLTLESARPSHTSQYLCASSELASGRGDTQYFGPGTRLTVL.

The chain is built from TRBV3-1 and TRBJ2-3, with D hard to call. The CDR3 is 16 amino acids. The germline V and J ends were trimmed by 4 bases and 4 bases, with 18 bases remaining between them. CDR1 and CDR2 from the germline V gene are LGHDT and YNNKEL (reference sequence). CDR3 DNA: TGTGCCAGCAGCCTAGTCCCGATCAGCGTGGCAGATACGCAGTATTTT. Translating it yields CASSLVPISVADTQYF.

The genes are TRBV11-3 and TRBJ1-1; weak D call: TRBD1 (5 bases). CDR3 size: 13 residues. CDR1 is SGHNT and CDR2 is YENEEA in the germline V gene. Trimming left V 8 bases short and J 9 bases short, with 19 bases between. CDR3 nucleotides: TGTGCCAGCTGGCAGGGCGGAACATCAAAAGCTTTCTTT. Translating gives CASWQGGTSKAFF. Drawing the rest from reference TRBV11-3 and TRBJ1-1, the complete variable domain is EAGVVQSPRYKIIEKKQPVAFWCNPISGHNTLYWYLQNLGQGPELLIRYENEEAVDDSQLPKDRFSAERLKGVDSTLKIQPAELGDSAVYLCASWQGGTSKAFFGQGTRLTVV.

This chain connects TRBV21-1 to TRBJ2-7; the D call in the table, TRBD2, was not verified against the DNA. TRBV21-1 is a recognized pseudogene. CDR3 length: 14 amino acids. The CDR3 loop is CASMSSRLEYEQYF. CDR3 coding DNA: TGTGCCAGCATGTCCTCTCGACTAGAGTACGAGCAGTACTTC.

In nucleotides, the CDR3 is TGTGCCAGCAGCTTGGTTGCGGGGGCGGATGAGACCCAGTACTTC. This gives the protein CASSLVAGADETQYF. This chain joins TRBV5-4 and TRBJ2-5; weak D call: TRBD2 (7 bases). This CDR3 is 15 amino acids long. CDR1 is SGHNT and CDR2 is YYREEE in the germline V gene (reference sequence). Trimming shortened V by 0 bases and J by 5 bases, and 14 bases separated the two germline ends.